One sample yielded the 22 T cell receptor beta chains listed below, sequenced in a study of OX40 agonist ivuxolimab in advanced cancers. The method was immunoSEQ multiplex PCR; TCRdb's version includes in-frame clones alone and lacks a portion of them. The data hold fewer than 110,000 clones, with approximately 90% observed a single time. Sequencing used CD4+ or CD8+ T cells sorted from blood, obtained in a trial of the OX40 agonist ivuxolimab. The receptors originated from an adult with an advanced solid tumor such as melanoma, head and neck, liver or kidney cancer.

The rearrangement joins TRBV7-9 to TRBJ2-1; 9 bases line up with TRBD1. Germline V lookup: CDR1 SEHNR, CDR2 FQNEAQ (reference sequence). V dropped 4 bases and J dropped 1; count of bases not matched to a gene: 8. This CDR3 comprises 17 residues. The CDR3 DNA follows: TGTGCCAGCAGCTCAGAGGGACAGGGAGTTTCCTACAATGAGCAGTTCTTC. Protein sequence: CASSSEGQGVSYNEQFF.

This clone was counted a single time. The chain carries TRBV15 and TRBJ1-1; TRBD1 matches at 7 bases. The CDR3 is 17 amino acids. Losses at the gene ends were 0 bases for V and 2 bases for J; bases not matched to a gene: 9. CDR1 and CDR2 (germline): LNHNV, YYDKDF (reference sequence). CDR3 nucleotides: TGTGCCACCAGCAGAGATAGCACAGGGGCGTCAAACACTGAAGCTTTCTTT. Amino acid sequence: CATSRDSTGASNTEAFF.

V gene TRBV7-2 combines with J gene TRBJ2-1, with TRBD2 as a possible D gene (6 bases). The length of the CDR3 is 13 residues. CDR1 is SGHTA, CDR2 FQGNSA, per germline. Trimming took off 5 bases at V and 6 bases at J, with 11 bases between the two ends. The CDR3 here is CASSLGTVNEQFF. The CDR3 DNA reads TGTGCCAGCAGCCTCGGGACTGTCAATGAGCAGTTCTTC. Filled out from reference TRBV7-2 and TRBJ2-1, the complete variable domain reads GAGVSQSPSNKVTEKGKDVELRCDPISGHTALYWYRQSLGQGLEFLIYFQGNSAPDKSGLPSDRFSAERTGGSVSTLTIQRTQQEDSAVYLCASSLGTVNEQFFGPGTRLTVL.

The V call is TRBV5-5, the J call TRBJ1-1; no clear D. The V gene's germline CDR1 is SGHKS and CDR2 YYEKEE (reference sequence). There are 14 residues in the CDR3. V was shortened by 0 bases and J by 3 bases, with 9 bases between the two germline ends. The CDR3 nucleotides read TGTGCCAGCAGCTTGGGACCGGCTTACACTGAAGCTTTCTTT. Translated: CASSLGPAYTEAFF.

The chain carries TRBV7-9 and TRBJ1-5, with 10 bases aligning to TRBD1. The V segment lost 5 bases and the J segment 3 bases; nucleotides outside the gene matches: 4. This CDR3 has 15 residues. Germline CDR1 SEHNR, CDR2 FQNEAQ (reference sequence). CDR3 loop: CASSPGTGANQPQHF. CDR3 bases: TGTGCCAGCAGCCCCGGGACAGGGGCCAATCAGCCCCAGCATTTT. The variable domain in full, with the rest retrieved from reference TRBV7-9 and TRBJ1-5, is DTGVSQNPRHKITKRGQNVTFRCDPISEHNRLYWYRQTLGQGPEFLTYFQNEAQLEKSRLLSDRFSAERPKGSFSTLEIQRTEQGDSAMYLCASSPGTGANQPQHFGDGTRLSIL.

The rearrangement links TRBV29-1 to TRBJ1-1; the D is unclear. Germline CDR1 is SQVTM and CDR2 is ANQGSEA. CDR3 size: 13 residues. Trimming cost V 7 bases and J 2 bases, with 14 bases left between them. The CDR3 DNA reads as TGCAGCGCCAGAAGACAAGGCAACACTGAAGCTTTCTTT. Encoded protein: CSARRQGNTEAFF.

The chain couples TRBV4-1 to TRBJ1-4, with TRBD1 matching 7 bases. V was pared by 4 bases and J by 7 bases, with 9 bases of the junction left unmatched. The CDR3 covers 15 residues. Looked up from germline, CDR1 is MGHRA and CDR2 is YSYEKL. CDR3 sequence reads: CASSRGQTGPEKLFF. The DNA for the CDR3 is TGCGCCAGCAGCCGGGGGCAGACAGGGCCTGAAAAACTGTTTTTT.

The V call is TRBV7-2, the J call TRBJ1-1; unclear D gene. This CDR3 region has 14 residues. V was shortened by 5 bases and J by 1 base, with 11 bases between the two germline ends. CDR1 SGHTA and CDR2 FQGNSA come from the germline V gene. Written as DNA, the CDR3 is TGTGCCAGCAGCCCGGGGTGGGGGAACACTGAAGCTTTCTTT. This translates into CASSPGWGNTEAFF.

This chain uses TRBV30 with TRBJ1-2; D not resolved. This CDR3 contains 16 residues. V was clipped by 4 bases and J by 2 bases, with 20 bases between them. CDR1 is GTSNPN and CDR2 is SVGIG in the germline V gene (reference sequence). CDR3 sequence (DNA): TGTGCCTGGACGGAAGGCCCTCCGGTGGGGAACTATGGCTACACCTTC. This sequence encodes CAWTEGPPVGNYGYTF.

The V gene is TRBV5-1, the J gene TRBJ2-7; no clear D gene. This CDR3 spans 14 amino acids. CDR1 and CDR2 from the germline V gene are SGHRS and YFSETQ. Trimming took off 3 bases at V and 1 base at J, with 11 bases between the two ends. DNA for the CDR3: TGCGCCAGCAGCTATTCCTCGGTATCCTACGAGCAGTACTTC. Its protein product is CASSYSSVSYEQYF.

This clone came up a few times. The chain recombines TRBV7-3 with TRBJ1-5; 9 nucleotides match TRBD1. The CDR3 contains 14 residues. Germline CDR1 reads SGHTA; CDR2 reads FQGTGA. Germline trimming cut 5 bases from V and 5 bases from J; bases unmatched to any gene: 4. CDR3 nucleotide sequence: TGTGCCAGCAGCAAGGACAGGGGATATCAGCCCCAGCATTTT. It codes for CASSKDRGYQPQHF.

This clone was recorded a few times. The chain has TRBV18 and TRBJ2-2; D not resolved. Germline V gene sequence: CDR1 KGHSH, CDR2 LQKENI. The V end lost 3 bases, the J end lost 4 bases, and 9 bases lay between the germline ends. The CDR3 is 14 residues long. The CDR3 DNA follows: TGTGCCAGCTCACCGCGAGGTGCCACCGGGGAGCTGTTTTTT. Residues: CASSPRGATGELFF. The full variable domain, its missing parts supplied by reference TRBV18 and TRBJ2-2, is NAGVMQNPRHLVRRRGQEARLRCSPMKGHSHVYWYRQLPEEGLKFMVYLQKENIIDESGMPKERFSAEFPKEGPSILRIQQVVRGDSAAYFCASSPRGATGELFFGEGSRLTVL.

The chain uses TRBV5-1 and TRBJ1-4, with 7 positions matching TRBD1. Per the germline V gene, CDR1 is SGHRS and CDR2 is YFSETQ. Unmatched junction bases numbered 7, after V lost 0 bases and J lost 8 bases. The CDR3 is made up of 15 amino acids. This chain's CDR3 is CASSLGPGGGEKLFF. The CDR3 nucleotides read TGCGCCAGCAGCTTGGGGCCAGGGGGAGGCGAAAAACTGTTTTTT.

This chain joins TRBV18 and TRBJ2-7; D remains unclear. Trimming shortened V by 0 bases and J by 2 bases, and 8 bases separated the two germline ends. Germline-derived CDR1 and CDR2 are KGHSH and LQKENI. The CDR3 runs 14 residues. The CDR3 reads CASSPPSVAYEQYF. CDR3 DNA sequence: TGTGCCAGCTCACCACCTAGTGTAGCCTACGAGCAGTACTTC.

The genes are TRBV5-1 and TRBJ2-5; no clear D gene. V was trimmed by 4 bases and J by 2 bases, leaving 9 bases between them. The CDR3 runs 13 residues. Germline V gene lookup returns CDR1 SGHRS and CDR2 YFSETQ. CDR3 sequence (DNA): TGCGCCAGCAGCGTCGCTCTTCAAGAGACCCAGTACTTC. Protein: CASSVALQETQYF. Supplemented by reference TRBV5-1 and TRBJ2-5, the full variable domain reads KAGVTQTPRYLIKTRGQQVTLSCSPISGHRSVSWYQQTPGQGLQFLFEYFSETQRNKGNFPGRFSGRQFSNSRSEMNVSTLELGDSALYLCASSVALQETQYFGPGTRLLVL.

The chain employs TRBV5-1 and TRBJ1-3; TRBD1 is a possible D gene (6 bases). Between the trimmed V and J ends, which lost 3 bases and 4 bases, there was a span of 17 bases. The germline gives CDR1 SGHRS, CDR2 YFSETQ. This CDR3 spans 16 amino acids. In DNA, the CDR3 is TGCGCCAGCAGCTCTCTACAGGGCACGGGGGGAAACACCATATATTTT. Protein: CASSSLQGTGGNTIYF.

V and J are TRBV7-3 and TRBJ1-1, with D possibly matching TRBD1 (5 bases). Germline values: CDR1 SGHTA, CDR2 FQGTGA. This CDR3 region has 13 residues. Trimming cost V 7 bases and J 4 bases, with 13 bases left between them. CDR3 sequence reads: CASNNPGGTEAFF. CDR3 nucleotide sequence: TGTGCCAGCAACAATCCGGGGGGCACTGAAGCTTTCTTT. Full variable domain (missing parts from reference TRBV7-3 and TRBJ1-1): GAGVSQTPSNKVTEKGKYVELRCDPISGHTALYWYRQSLGQGPEFLIYFQGTGAADDSGLPNDRFFAVRPEGSVSTLKIQRTERGDSAVYLCASNNPGGTEAFFGQGTRLTVV.

This chain links TRBV14 with TRBJ2-7, with D perhaps TRBD2 (6 bases). V was clipped by 1 base and J by 5 bases, with 15 bases between them. Germline V gene data show CDR1 as SGHDN and CDR2 as FVKESK. The CDR3 spans 15 residues. In DNA form, the CDR3 reads TGTGCCAGCAGCCAAGCCCAGACTAGTGTTCACGAGCAGTACTTC. Protein product: CASSQAQTSVHEQYF.

This chain links TRBV7-9 with TRBJ2-7; unclear D gene. The ends were cut back, 1 base at V and 4 bases at J, with 14 bases in the middle. This CDR3 is 15 amino acids long. Germline V gives CDR1 SEHNR, CDR2 FQNEAQ (reference sequence). Written as DNA, the CDR3 is TGTGCCAGCAGCTTAGGCCTAACTTCTGCTTACGAGCAGTACTTC. Translation: CASSLGLTSAYEQYF.

The rearrangement uses TRBV5-1 and TRBJ1-2; TRBD1 agrees at 8 bases. There are 15 residues in the CDR3. V shed 0 bases and J 4 bases; nucleotides not matched to a gene: 5. Germline-derived CDR1 and CDR2 are SGHRS and YFSETQ. CDR3 sequence: CASSLGTGGGYGYTF. The DNA for the CDR3 is TGCGCCAGCAGCTTGGGAACAGGGGGAGGCTATGGCTACACCTTC.

The rearrangement links TRBV7-2 to TRBJ1-1; D remains ambiguous. The CDR3 totals 12 residues. The ends were cut back, 2 bases at V and 3 bases at J, with 4 bases in the middle. Germline assignment: CDR1 SGHTA and CDR2 FQGNSA. CDR3 loop: CASSLRYTEAFF. The CDR3 nucleotides are TGTGCCAGCAGCTTAAGGTACACTGAAGCTTTCTTT.

The V gene is TRBV5-1, the J gene TRBJ2-7, with 9 bases lining up with TRBD1. CDR1 is SGHRS, CDR2 YFSETQ, per germline. The CDR3 is 13 residues long. V was pared by 3 bases and J by 6 bases, with 4 bases of the junction left unmatched. The CDR3 nucleotides are TGCGCCAGCAGCTCGGGACAGGGTACCGAGCAGTACTTC. Translating gives CASSSGQGTEQYF. Together with reference TRBV5-1 and TRBJ2-7, the CDR3 gives the full variable domain: KAGVTQTPRYLIKTRGQQVTLSCSPISGHRSVSWYQQTPGQGLQFLFEYFSETQRNKGNFPGRFSGRQFSNSRSEMNVSTLELGDSALYLCASSSGQGTEQYFGPGTRLTVT.